This T cell receptor (beta chain) was found in a study of blood T cell repertoires in COVID-19. The wider study: From the United States, Italy and Spain came samples of acute and convalescent COVID-19.

The method was immunoSEQ multiplex PCR; TCRdb's version includes in-frame clones alone and lacks a portion of them. The table lists 310,000 or so clones, roughly 86% of them singletons. The material sequenced was peripheral blood. The clonotype was recovered from a man in his thirties or forties with COVID-19, enrolled during active disease.

The CDR3 sequence: CASSIVGTGTETQYF. The CDR3 nucleotides are TGTGCCAGTAGTATAGTCGGGACAGGGACAGAGACCCAGTACTTC. This rearrangement joins TRBV19 to TRBJ2-5; 9 positions agree with TRBD1. The germline V gene has CDR1 LNHDA and CDR2 SQIVND (reference sequence). After removal of 1 base from V and 4 bases from J, the junction contained 4 bases not matched to a gene. This CDR3 is 15 amino acids long.